This T cell receptor beta chain was observed in a study of cytomegalovirus exposure and HLA in healthy donors listed by TCRdb under 2017. Looking at the study overall: An earlier analysis of some 550 of the donors reported about 250 Gb of sequence data and some 120 million unique TCR beta sequences from 150 million to 200 million T cells. Roughly 300 gigabases of sequencing data and approximately 92 million unique TCR sequences made up an early release that covered several hundred HLA-typed donors. Among the approximately 400 genotyped donors, roughly 80% belonged to the genetic ancestry cluster associated with self-reported Caucasian donors. The study aimed to test whether cataloging public T cell receptors could reveal signatures of past pathogen exposure. The study used immunosequencing to profile the T cell repertoires of several hundred subjects and linked those repertoires to cytomegalovirus serostatus. Besides the first cohort of around 700 subjects, a separate validation cohort made up of 95 to 150 different subjects was used. To predict cytomegalovirus infection status, the study combined high-throughput TCR immunosequencing, statistical association of individual TCRs with disease status, and machine learning. A later analysis re-analyzed previously published TCR beta repertoires from 600 to 850 donors and added high-resolution HLA genotyping to study TCR occurrence patterns. In the later analysis, no new phenotypic data were used to find candidate immune exposures; instead, reliance was placed on TCR beta sequences and their occurrence across donors. An earlier analysis of fewer than 750 of the donors used high-throughput TCR beta sequencing to judge whether each TCR beta V gene segment behaved as functional or pseudogenic. Donor age, sex, ethnicity and CMV serostatus were collected together with the repertoire data. A later genetic analysis used genome-wide SNP genotypes for about 65% of the roughly 670 donors, treating that subset as a discovery cohort. All discovery cohort repertoires had been generated on a single sequencing platform. Class I and class II HLA loci were covered by the typing at four-digit resolution. The number of typed donors differed by locus: roughly 629-640 for A, B, C, DRB1 and DQB1; 500 to 550 for DQA1; around 610 for DPA1; and some 470 for DPB1. Because of strong linkage in the cohort, 5 or 6 DR-DQ haplotypes were treated as single units for association and clustering. Among 350 to 400 genotyped donors of the cohort, an average of approximately 230,000 unique TCR beta nucleotide sequences were sequenced per donor, roughly a sixth of them non-productive.

The cohort was made up of about 610 healthy bone marrow donors. All cohort members were sampled while nominally healthy, although unrecorded immune exposures were likely present. The donor was CMV seronegative and was included in the group of around 320 seronegative cohort members. A peripheral blood sample was collected from each donor, and TCR beta sequencing was performed on peripheral blood mononuclear cells. Genomic DNA extraction from the blood cell samples was performed with the Qiagen DNeasy Blood Extraction Kit. The library was built by means of the immunoSEQ multiplex PCR assay. A mixture of 60 forward primers for TCR Vbeta segments and 13 reverse primers for TCR Jbeta segments was used in the multiplex PCR. Amplification of the CDR3 region of rearranged TCR beta genes was performed with a multiplex PCR assay on genomic DNA. The Illumina HiSeq System was used to sequence the amplified TCR beta libraries as 87-base-pair reads. On the study's bioinformatics: Across the 670 or so repertoires, a later analysis counted around 80 million unique TCR beta chains, some 11 million of which were shared by at least two donors. To remove PCR and sequencing errors, raw reads were error-corrected and collapsed into unique sequences using a nearest-neighbor algorithm that merged closely related sequences. Alignment of CDR3 sequences to IMGT reference sequences was used to assign V, D and J gene segments. For a sequence to be retained, at least a six-nucleotide match to both a V gene segment and a J gene segment was required. A rearrangement counted as productive if the CDR3 had no stop codons and remained in frame with V and J, and every other rearrangement counted as non-productive. CDR3 was defined according to IMGT convention as the region running from the second conserved V-encoded cysteine to the conserved J-encoded phenylalanine. In an earlier analysis of roughly 580 of the donors, sequences lacking an unambiguous match to a single V gene segment were excluded. An earlier analysis of several hundred of the donors called V segments functional above 56.7% productive rearrangements and segregating when the between-donor standard deviation exceeded 5%. A statistical classification framework was built for diagnosing cytomegalovirus status from the catalog of TCR beta chain sequences. V and J gene assignment, in a later analysis, came from comparing TCR nucleotide sequences with IMGT/GENE-DB human TR gene sequences. In a later analysis, CDR3 sequences and most-parsimonious VDJ recombination scenarios were assigned using the TCRdist pipeline. In a later analysis, every TCR beta chain was defined by the combination of its CDR3 amino acid sequence and its V-gene family, and reads without a unique V-gene family were dropped. To address suspected cross-contamination and a sequencing artifact, a later analysis removed 550 to 750 highly shared, low-generation-probability nucleotide sequences. A later analysis calculated a clonal expansion index for each public chain from normalized within-repertoire ranks of inferred template counts. In a later analysis, generation probabilities were computed with a VDJ recombination model fitted to out-of-frame rearrangements, and the resulting probabilities were checked against IGoR. Hypergeometric tests were used in a later analysis to score TCR-TCR, TCR-HLA and TCR-CMV co-occurrence, with a repertoire-size bias correction applied to the TCR pairs. False discovery rates were estimated in a later analysis by permuting HLA or CMV assignments 20 times. In a later analysis, co-occurring TCRs were grouped with DBSCAN, and TCRdist sequence similarity was added when clustering was performed within HLA-allele-positive subsets. Co-occurrence clustering excluded repertoires with fewer than 30,000 or more than 120,000 public chains, plus five with anomalous nucleotide sharing. TCRdb re-hosts the immuneACCESS table, in-frame sequences only. Its copies lack some clones; in the studies checked, an unresolved V gene accounts for under half of them, and the cause for the rest is not known. That table is the source of V, J and clone size, and D and trimming were worked out from the DNA. This sample comprises under 200,000 clones, approximately 72% of them detected only once. The biggest ten clones account for around 1.4% of the sample.

Germline trimming amounts to 2 bases on V and 5 bases on J, with 8 as the count of junction bases outside the gene matches. CDR1 and CDR2 were assigned from the germline V gene as SGHTA and FQGNSA. There are 15 amino acids in the CDR3, from cysteine to phenylalanine inclusive. Only the CDR3 DNA is retained, 45 bases long and in frame from the first base. Concerning this clone: What this receptor recognizes is not known. Base qualities are not provided; no much larger clone lies one nucleotide away.

Overall study outcomes, separate from this receptor: In a later analysis, most CMV-associated TCR beta chains were found to appear HLA-restricted, with HLA associations seemingly driven largely by CMV exposure. Specific HLA alleles were associated with over 15,000 TCR beta sequences at a false discovery rate of 0.05 in a later analysis. In a later analysis, HLA-associated TCR beta chains were found to be more clonally expanded and to have lower generation probabilities than equally common non-associated chains. According to a later analysis, TCR association rates differed among HLA loci, with DRB1 alleles showing the most associated TCRs and HLA-C alleles showing the fewest. HLA typing was unavailable for some donors at each locus, so association tests used only the typed subset. The only immune exposure information available for the cohort was CMV serostatus. In a later genetic analysis, fewer N-insertions in productive TCRs were reported among donors in an Asian-associated ancestry cluster than the roughly 700-donor mean. Assigning TCR associations to individual alleles was difficult when HLA alleles, especially DR and DQ, strongly co-occurred. Most TCR sequences were observed very rarely across donors, whereas some public TCRs were present in many individuals. In a later genetic analysis, a missense DCLRE1C variant was associated with V-gene and J-gene trimming of TCR beta chains, and the association was replicated in an independent cohort. In vitro tests confirmed that a few of the cytomegalovirus-associated TCR beta chains recognize cytomegalovirus antigens. Roughly uniform sequencing depth across donors was assumed in presence/absence analyses, although this assumption may not hold. Broadly in line with IMGT annotations, most TCR beta V segments showed up in productive rearrangements about 87% or about 30% of the time in an earlier analysis of around 600 of the donors. According to the authors, the approach could potentially be generalized to other disease states and immunological phenotypes. The classifier was reported to diagnose cytomegalovirus status with high specificity and sensitivity in both the original and validation cohorts. The study listed 150 to 200 TCR beta chains as associated with cytomegalovirus. In a later analysis, several top co-occurrence clusters were reported to appear linked to parvovirus B19, influenza, CMV and Epstein-Barr virus. A further reported finding was that TCR beta sequences accurately predicted the HLA-A and HLA-B alleles for most subjects in the first cohort. The sequencing pipeline was judged likely to have produced a cluster of highly shared sequence variants as a technical artifact. Some IMGT-functional V segments, including TRBV6-2 and TRBV6-3, could not be distinguished by the 87-base-pair reads and were therefore excluded. The cohort was sequenced for TCR beta chains only, and without alpha or paired-chain data the features that could be detected were limited. Linkage disequilibrium might explain the correlated functional status among segregating V segments, but an unknown experimental factor could not be ruled out. Because counts were too low, roughly 16 rarely observed V segments, including chromosome 9 orphons, were excluded from the earlier analysis of several hundred of the donors.

This sequence uses TRBV7-2 and TRBJ2-5, with 7 middle bases fitting TRBD2. Sequenced: PBMCs. The TCR originated in a man between 18 and 35 years old in good health and CMV-seronegative. The DNA sequence reads TGTGCCAGCAGCTTACGGAACGCGGGAGTGGAGACCCAGTACTTC. It is translated as CASSLRNAGVETQYF.